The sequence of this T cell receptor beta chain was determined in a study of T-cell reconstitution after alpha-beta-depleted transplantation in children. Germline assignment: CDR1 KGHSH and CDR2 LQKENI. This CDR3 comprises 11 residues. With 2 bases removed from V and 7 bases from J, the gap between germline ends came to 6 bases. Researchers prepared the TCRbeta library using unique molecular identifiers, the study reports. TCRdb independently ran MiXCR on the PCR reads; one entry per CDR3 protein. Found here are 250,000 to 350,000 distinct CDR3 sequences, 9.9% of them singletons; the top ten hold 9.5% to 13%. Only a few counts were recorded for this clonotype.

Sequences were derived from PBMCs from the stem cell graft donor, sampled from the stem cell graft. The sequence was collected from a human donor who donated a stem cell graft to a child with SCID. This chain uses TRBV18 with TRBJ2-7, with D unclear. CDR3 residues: CASSPSREQYF. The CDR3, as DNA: TGTGCCAGCTCACCATCCAGGGAGCAGTACTTC.